This T cell receptor beta chain was sequenced in a study of blood T cell repertoires in COVID-19. Study information: Acute and convalescent COVID-19 specimens originated in the United States, Italy and Spain. Sources were T cells, B-cell-depleted T cells, or PBMCs; the material itself was cDNA or gDNA.

Per the germline V gene, CDR1 is SGHNT and CDR2 is YENEEA. V lost 1 base, J lost 1 base, and 9 bases stayed unmatched. The CDR3 is 18 amino acids. Original handling: The assay estimated nucleated cells by amplifying reference gene primers. Clones were read by immunoSEQ multiplex PCR, and TCRdb kept only the in-frame ones, dropping some. The D gene and trimming were derived from the DNA, and the V and J assignments and clone size from that table. The sample yields some 110,000 clones, about 80% seen once. The receptor was isolated from a man aged 60 to 75 with acute or convalescent COVID-19. The sample comprised peripheral blood. J is TRBJ2-5 and V is TRBV11-3; 10 nucleotides align to TRBD1. CDR3 coding DNA: TGTGCCAGCAGCTTAGGACTCGGACAGGGGGTCCCCCAAGAGACCCAGTACTTC. Translating it yields CASSLGLGQGVPQETQYF. Combining the CDR3 with reference TRBV11-3 and TRBJ2-5 gives the whole variable domain EAGVVQSPRYKIIEKKQPVAFWCNPISGHNTLYWYLQNLGQGPELLIRYENEEAVDDSQLPKDRFSAERLKGVDSTLKIQPAELGDSAVYLCASSLGLGQGVPQETQYFGPGTRLLVL.